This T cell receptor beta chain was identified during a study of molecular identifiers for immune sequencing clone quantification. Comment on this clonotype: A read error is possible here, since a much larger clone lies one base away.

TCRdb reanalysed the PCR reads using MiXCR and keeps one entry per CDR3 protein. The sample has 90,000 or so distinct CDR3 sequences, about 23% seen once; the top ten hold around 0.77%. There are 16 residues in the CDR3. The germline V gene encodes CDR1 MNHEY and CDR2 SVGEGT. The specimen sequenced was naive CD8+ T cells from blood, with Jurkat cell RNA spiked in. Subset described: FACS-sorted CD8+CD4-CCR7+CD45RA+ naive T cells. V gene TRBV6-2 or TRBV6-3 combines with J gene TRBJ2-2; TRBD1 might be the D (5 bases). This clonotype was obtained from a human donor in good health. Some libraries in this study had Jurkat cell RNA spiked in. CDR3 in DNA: TGTGCCAGCAGCCCAACAGACAGAGCGAACACCAGGGAGCTGTTTTTT. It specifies CASSPTDRANTRELFF.